This TCR beta chain was sequenced in a study of blood T cell repertoires in COVID-19. Study-level background: The origin of the acute and convalescent COVID-19 samples was the United States, Italy and Spain. Sample material is recorded as cDNA or gDNA derived from T cells, B-cell-depleted T cells, or PBMCs.

Original data processing: Estimation of nucleated cell counts relied on the amplification of reference gene primers. Generated by immunoSEQ multiplex PCR, the TCRdb table keeps only in-frame clones and is missing some. V, J and clone size are those of that table, while D and trimming were read from the DNA. The sample contains some 300,000 clones, approximately 88% of which appear only once. The trim removed 4 bases at V and 0 bases at J, leaving 11 bases unmatched. CDR1 is LNHDA, CDR2 SQIVND, per germline (reference sequence). The CDR3 extends over 18 amino acids. The genes are TRBV19 and TRBJ1-5, with 8 bases lining up with TRBD1. Sequencing was carried out using peripheral blood. This TCR derives from a woman between 25 and 40 years old who had recovered from COVID-19. This CDR3 reads CASSRTGTGDFSNQPQHF. CDR3 coding DNA: TGTGCCAGTAGTAGGACCGGGACAGGAGACTTTAGCAATCAGCCCCAGCATTTT.